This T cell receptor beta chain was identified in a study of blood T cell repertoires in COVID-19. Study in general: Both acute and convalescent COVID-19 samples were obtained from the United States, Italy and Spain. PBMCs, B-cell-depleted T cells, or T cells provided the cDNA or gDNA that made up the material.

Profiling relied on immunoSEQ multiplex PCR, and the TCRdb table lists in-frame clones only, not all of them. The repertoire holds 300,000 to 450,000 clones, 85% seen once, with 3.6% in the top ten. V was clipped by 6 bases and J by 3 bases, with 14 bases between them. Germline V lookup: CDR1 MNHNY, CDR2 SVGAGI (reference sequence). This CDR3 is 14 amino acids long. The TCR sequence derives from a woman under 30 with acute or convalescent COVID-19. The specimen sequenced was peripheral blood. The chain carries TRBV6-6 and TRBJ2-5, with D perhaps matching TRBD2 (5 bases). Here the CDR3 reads CASSYEGGKETQYF. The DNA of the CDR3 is TGTGCCAGCAGCTATGAAGGAGGAAAAGAGACCCAGTACTTC.